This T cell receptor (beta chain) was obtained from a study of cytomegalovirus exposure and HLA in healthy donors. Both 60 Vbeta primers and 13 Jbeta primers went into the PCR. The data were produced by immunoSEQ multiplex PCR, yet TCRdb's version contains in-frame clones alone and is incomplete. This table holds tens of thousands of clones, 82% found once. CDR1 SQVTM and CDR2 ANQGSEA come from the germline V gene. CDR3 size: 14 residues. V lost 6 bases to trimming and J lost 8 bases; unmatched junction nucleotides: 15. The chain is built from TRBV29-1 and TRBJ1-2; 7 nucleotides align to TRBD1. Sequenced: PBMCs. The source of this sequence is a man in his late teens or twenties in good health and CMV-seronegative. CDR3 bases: TGCAGCGTCGCGAGACAGGGATCCCTAGGGGGCTACACCTTC. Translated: CSVARQGSLGGYTF.